Listed here are 16 T cell receptor beta chains from one sample, sequenced in a study of blood T cells in healthy people across ages. Together with a sample-barcoded 5' primer, a J-beta primer mix was included in a second PCR lasting about 7 to 12 cycles. One entry per CDR3 protein results from TCRdb running MiXCR on the 5' RACE reads. In the table there are more than 700,000 distinct CDR3 sequences, about half of which are singletons. Sequencing was performed on blood. The receptor source for this set is a man older than 75 in good health.

A note on this clonotype: A much larger clone differs from this one at a single base, so this may be a read error. In this CDR3 the conserved last residue, phenylalanine or tryptophan, is missing, so a read error is likely. The rearrangement uses TRBV6-2 or TRBV6-3 and TRBJ2-5; D is perhaps TRBD1 (6 bases). V lost 2 bases and J 2 bases, leaving 6 bases between the germline ends. This CDR3 is built from 13 residues. Germline-derived CDR1 and CDR2 are MNHEY and SVGEGT. The CDR3: CASSYTGQETQYL. As DNA, the CDR3 is TGTGCCAGCAGTTACACAGGGCAAGAGACCCAGTACTTA.

This clonotype was observed a few times. The chain employs TRBV15 and TRBJ2-3; 14 nucleotides line up with TRBD2. The germline CDR1 and CDR2 sequences are LNHNV and YYDKDF (reference sequence). There are 17 residues in the CDR3. Trimming cost V 5 bases and J 4 bases; bases outside gene matches: 8. The DNA of the CDR3 is TGTGCCACCAGCCCCGGGACTAGCGGGAGTTACGCAGATACGCAGTATTTT. This translates into CATSPGTSGSYADTQYF. Based on the CDR3 plus reference TRBV15 and TRBJ2-3, the full variable domain is DAMVIQNPRYQVTQFGKPVTLSCSQTLNHNVMYWYQQKSSQAPKLLFHYYDKDFNNEADTPDNFQSRRPNTSFCFLDIRSPGLGDTAMYLCATSPGTSGSYADTQYFGPGTRLTVL.

The rearrangement joins TRBV3-1 to TRBJ2-2, with D hard to call. Germline V gene sequence: CDR1 LGHDT, CDR2 YNNKEL (reference sequence). V lost 1 base, J lost 8 bases, and 2 bases lay in between. The CDR3 covers 11 residues. This chain's CDR3 is CASSQVGELFF. CDR3 nucleotides: TGTGCCAGCAGCCAAGTTGGGGAGCTGTTTTTT.

This clonotype was observed a few times. The chain links TRBV28 to TRBJ2-3, with D maybe TRBD2 (5 bases). V lost 6 bases and J lost 1, with 14 bases in between. The CDR3 runs to 15 residues. Per the germline V gene, CDR1 is MDHEN and CDR2 is SYDVKM. CDR3 protein: CASSERRGGTDTQYF. CDR3 nucleotide sequence: TGTGCCAGCAGCGAGCGCCGGGGAGGCACAGATACGCAGTATTTT.

CDR3 loop: CASSLRGSGSWETYEQYF. CDR3 in DNA: TGTGCCAGCAGCCTTCGCGGGAGCGGGAGTTGGGAAACCTACGAGCAGTACTTC. V gene TRBV6-2 or TRBV6-3 combines with J gene TRBJ2-7, with 8 bases that match TRBD2. The germline gives CDR1 MNHEY, CDR2 SVGEGT. This CDR3 contains 18 residues. V was pared by 6 bases and J by 2 bases, with 18 bases of the junction left unmatched.

This clonotype was picked up a small number of times. The rearrangement links TRBV10-3 to TRBJ2-1; D gene uncertain. CDR1 is ENHRY, CDR2 SYGVKD, per germline. The CDR3 runs 12 residues. The V and J ends lost 0 bases and 13 bases respectively, with 10 bases between them. CDR3 protein: CAISESKATQFF. The CDR3 DNA follows: TGTGCCATCAGTGAGTCCAAGGCGACCCAGTTCTTC.

This chain links TRBV10-3 with TRBJ2-3; 7 bases are a match to TRBD2. The CDR3 is 13 amino acids. The J segment lost 5 bases and the V segment lost 6 bases, leaving 5 bases of the junction unmatched. Germline V gives CDR1 ENHRY, CDR2 SYGVKD. The CDR3 DNA reads TGTGCCATCAGCTCCAGCGGGGAAGATACGCAGTATTTT. Its protein is CAISSSGEDTQYF.

The chain links TRBV12-3 or TRBV12-4 to TRBJ2-2, with D possibly matching TRBD1 (6 bases). The CDR3 sequence is 17 residues long. The V and J ends lost 4 bases and 6 bases respectively, with 21 bases between them. The CDR3 bases are TGTGCCAGCAGTTCGCGTGTGAGGGGGAGCCCACCCGGGGAGCTGTTTTTT. Amino acids: CASSSRVRGSPPGELFF.

Only one count was recorded for this clonotype. Since a much larger clone is just one base distant, this may be a read error. The chain carries TRBV5-1 and TRBJ2-3, with 12 bases aligning to TRBD2. V shed 5 bases and J 4 bases; nucleotides not matched to a gene: 5. Germline V gives CDR1 SGHRS, CDR2 YFSETQ. This CDR3 region has 15 residues. Here the CDR3 reads CASRGRLAGADTQYF. The CDR3 DNA sequence: TGCGCCAGCAGAGGCAGACTAGCGGGAGCAGATACGCAGTATTTT.

This clonotype was seen repeatedly, ten times or more. CDR3 bases: TGTGCCAGCAGCCTAGCGGGAGGGACCTACAATGAGCAGTTCTTC. This codes for CASSLAGGTYNEQFF. J is TRBJ2-1 and V is TRBV7-3, with 12 nucleotides matching TRBD2. The V segment lost 5 bases and the J segment 2 bases; nucleotides outside the gene matches: 1. This CDR3 comprises 15 residues. The germline gives CDR1 SGHTA, CDR2 FQGTGA.

There are many counts of this clonotype. The V gene is TRBV4-3, the J gene TRBJ2-1; 7 bases map to TRBD1. The trim removed 0 bases at V and 8 bases at J, leaving 7 bases unmatched. The CDR3 contains 15 residues. CDR1 is LGHNA and CDR2 is YSLEER in the germline V gene. Written as DNA, the CDR3 is TGCGCCAGCAGCCAAGATTATAACAGGGGACATGAGCAGTTCTTC. Translation: CASSQDYNRGHEQFF.

For this clonotype: No conserved phenylalanine or tryptophan ends this CDR3, so it is likely a read error. The DNA is left out, because the CDR3 cannot be placed on it with certainty; the CDR3 is given as TCRdb lists it. The chain carries TRBV7-9 and TRBJ2-1; the table's D call, TRBD2, has no DNA check behind it. CDR1 and CDR2 from the germline V gene are SEHNR and FQNEAQ (reference sequence). The CDR3 length is 16 residues, termini included. The CDR3: CASSSTAGLAGDEQFI.

The V gene is TRBV7-2, the J gene TRBJ2-5; 12 nucleotides match TRBD2. The V gene end was trimmed by 5 bases and the J gene end by 5 bases; junction bases not matched to a gene: 9. CDR1 SGHTA and CDR2 FQGNSA come from the germline V gene. The CDR3 spans 16 residues. CDR3 region: CASSPTSGRSGETQYF. The DNA of the CDR3 is TGTGCCAGCAGCCCAACTAGCGGGAGGTCCGGGGAGACCCAGTACTTC.

The chain recombines TRBV11-3 with TRBJ1-1; D remains unclear. Germline CDR1 reads SGHNT; CDR2 reads YENEEA. The CDR3 length is 15 residues. V lost 7 bases to trimming and J lost 6 bases, with 21 bases between them. The chain's CDR3 is CASTALRGGDPEAFF. The CDR3, as DNA: TGTGCCAGCACCGCCTTAAGAGGCGGGGATCCTGAAGCTTTCTTT.

The gene calls are TRBV6-1 and TRBJ2-1; D is possibly TRBD1 or TRBD2 (6 bases each). The V end lost 5 bases, the J end lost 0 bases, and 14 bases lay between the germline ends. The CDR3 has 16 amino acids. Germline values: CDR1 MNHNS, CDR2 SASEGT. The CDR3 DNA reads as TGTGCCAGCAGTCCTTTAGGGGGAGGCTCCTACAATGAGCAGTTCTTC. As protein: CASSPLGGGSYNEQFF.

The chain is built from TRBV4-3 and TRBJ2-7; TRBD1 or TRBD2 may be the D gene (7 bases each). Trimming removed 0 bases at V and 4 bases at J, with 19 bases between. Looked up from germline, CDR1 is LGHNA and CDR2 is YSLEER. This CDR3 region has 17 residues. CDR3 sequence reads: CASSQDRRAGGAYEQYF. The CDR3 DNA reads as TGCGCCAGCAGCCAAGATCGAAGGGCAGGGGGGGCTTACGAGCAGTACTTC.